This TCR beta chain was identified in a study of T cell repertoires in cytomegalovirus infection. Overall study context: Carrying CMV and the relevant HLA type showed in public TCR beta signatures.

TCRdb called the reads again in MiXCR, with one record for every CDR3 protein. The table lists about 490,000 distinct CDR3 sequences, approximately 15% of them singletons. CDR3 length: 13 residues. Trimming removed 5 bases at V and 8 bases at J, with 15 bases between. CDR1 is LNHDA, CDR2 SQIVND, per germline (reference sequence). Study-wide results and limits: CMV-specific HLA-C-restricted TCR beta clonotypes dominated the ex vivo response.

This clonotype appeared a few times. Its antigen is currently unknown. V usage is TRBV19 and J usage is TRBJ1-2; D remains unclear. Sequencing input: CD8+ T cells from PBMCs. This receptor was identified in a human donor in good health (CMV status not recorded). Some clones in this sample may be carry-over from other donors' samples. CDR3 in amino acids: CASSATRVGGYTF. CDR3 nucleotides: TGTGCCAGTAGTGCAACACGGGTAGGAGGCTACACCTTC.